The 6 T cell receptor beta chains given below trace back to one sample, sequenced in a study of liver allograft versus peripheral blood T cells. Study-level background: The authors compared T cell receptor repertoires in transplanted livers with those in the peripheral blood of recipients.

TCRdb analysed the reads with MiXCR anew, one entry per CDR3 protein. The sample has under 5,000 distinct CDR3 sequences, 11% to 15% seen once. These TCRs come from a human patient who had a liver transplant. Part of the T cells may come from the graft donor.

In this sample, this clonotype is medium-sized. The chain combines TRBV11-2 with TRBJ1-6; D call uncertain. This CDR3 comprises 17 residues. V was trimmed by 2 bases and J by 3 bases, leaving 14 bases between them. The germline V gene has CDR1 SGHAT and CDR2 FQNNGV. CDR3 in DNA: TGTGCCAGCAGCTTATACGACTATGACGTCTATAATTCACCCCTCCACTTT. This encodes CASSLYDYDVYNSPLHF.

This clonotype is medium-sized by share. The chain employs TRBV28 and TRBJ2-1, with TRBD1 identical over 7 bases. The junction had 8 bases not matched to a gene; V was cut back by 5 bases and J by 7 bases. This CDR3 has 14 amino acids. CDR1 is MDHEN and CDR2 is SYDVKM in the germline V gene. The CDR3 is CASSPPTGLNEQFF. As DNA, the CDR3 is TGTGCCAGCAGTCCGCCGACAGGGTTAAATGAGCAGTTCTTC.

The CDR3 coding sequence is TGCGCCAGCAGCTTCGGGGGGACGGCAGATACGCAGTATTTT. Translating it yields CASSFGGTADTQYF. The rearrangement joins TRBV5-1 to TRBJ2-3, with 7 nucleotides matching TRBD2. The V gene end was trimmed by 2 bases and the J gene end by 4 bases; junction bases not matched to a gene: 4. Germline CDR1 is SGHRS and CDR2 is YFSETQ. This CDR3 region has 14 residues.

In this sample, this clonotype turned up a few times. The chain is built from TRBV11-2 and TRBJ1-1; D is ambiguous. Germline CDR1 and CDR2: SGHAT and FQNNGV. Trimming shortened V by 0 bases and J by 3 bases, and 8 bases separated the two germline ends. The CDR3 runs 14 residues. CDR3 DNA: TGTGCCAGCAGCTTAGATCCGTCAGACACTGAAGCTTTCTTT. It is translated as CASSLDPSDTEAFF.

By its share, this clonotype is medium-sized (0.01 to 0.1%). The V gene is TRBV19, the J gene TRBJ1-1; a possible D gene is TRBD1 (5 bases). In germline, CDR1 is LNHDA, CDR2 SQIVND (reference sequence). CDR3 length: 15 residues. Trimming cost V 3 bases and J 3 bases, with 14 bases left between them. Here the CDR3 reads CASSIMHGGDTEAFF. CDR3 nucleotides: TGTGCCAGTAGTATCATGCACGGGGGAGACACTGAAGCTTTCTTT.

This clonotype was found many times. The chain is built from TRBV6-2 or TRBV6-3 and TRBJ2-2; unclear D gene. The CDR3 extends over 11 amino acids. With 6 bases removed from V and 8 bases from J, the gap between germline ends came to 7 bases. Looked up from germline, CDR1 is MNHEY and CDR2 is SVGEGT. The CDR3 loop reads CASRIAGELFF. Here the CDR3 DNA reads TGTGCCAGCAGGATTGCGGGGGAGCTGTTTTTT.